The rows below give T cell receptor beta chains drawn from one sample of a study of T-cell memory formation after mild COVID-19. TCRdb analysed the 5' RACE reads with MiXCR anew, one entry per CDR3 protein. Of 350,000 to 450,000 distinct CDR3 sequences in the sample, 20% to 25% were seen once. Sequencing was carried out using PBMCs or a T cell subset sorted from them (not recorded which). These receptors were collected from an adult woman who had mild COVID-19 (a few samples of this study predate the infection). Cell type and time point are not known. Each CDR3 is given without its conserved first and last residue. Each record gives: D gene, V gene, J gene, CDR3 protein. A D gene is named only where the DNA matches it firmly.

d_gene: NA
v_gene: TRBV7-3
j_gene: TRBJ1-1
CDR3aa: ASSPSGESTEAF

d_gene: TRBD2
v_gene: TRBV4-3
j_gene: TRBJ2-7
CDR3aa: ASSQEASGISYDQY

d_gene: NA
v_gene: TRBV20-1
j_gene: TRBJ2-1
CDR3aa: SALPGLRRNEQF

d_gene: NA
v_gene: TRBV24-1
j_gene: TRBJ2-7
CDR3aa: ATSDSGTSTYEQY

d_gene: TRBD1
v_gene: TRBV7-2
j_gene: TRBJ1-1
CDR3aa: ASSLVSWDSMNTEAF

d_gene: NA
v_gene: TRBV5-1
j_gene: TRBJ1-1
CDR3aa: ASSLIRGLNTEAF

d_gene: TRBD1
v_gene: TRBV11-1
j_gene: TRBJ2-1
CDR3aa: ASRRAGTGHHEQF

d_gene: TRBD1
v_gene: TRBV12-3/TRBV12-4
j_gene: TRBJ2-1
CDR3aa: ASITQGGIYNEQF

d_gene: TRBD1
v_gene: TRBV3-1
j_gene: TRBJ2-7
CDR3aa: ASSPGTGKAYEQY

d_gene: NA
v_gene: TRBV5-6
j_gene: TRBJ2-1
CDR3aa: ASSPGPLVGAPF

d_gene: TRBD1
v_gene: TRBV24-1
j_gene: TRBJ2-4
CDR3aa: ATSGGQGGTENIQY

d_gene: TRBD2
v_gene: TRBV4-2
j_gene: TRBJ2-7
CDR3aa: ASSYEPTSGGAYEQY

d_gene: NA
v_gene: TRBV5-5
j_gene: TRBJ2-2
CDR3aa: ASTKDGNTGELF

d_gene: NA
v_gene: TRBV5-5
j_gene: TRBJ1-6
CDR3aa: ASSLDPANPYSPLH

d_gene: TRBD2
v_gene: TRBV7-8
j_gene: TRBJ2-2
CDR3aa: ASSLGGLAGNTGELF

d_gene: NA
v_gene: TRBV7-9
j_gene: TRBJ1-2
CDR3aa: ASSLEVRGYT

d_gene: NA
v_gene: TRBV2
j_gene: TRBJ2-1
CDR3aa: ASSTSGRLNEQF

d_gene: NA
v_gene: TRBV7-9
j_gene: TRBJ1-2
CDR3aa: ASSWGAGRDYGYT

d_gene: NA
v_gene: TRBV6-5
j_gene: TRBJ1-4
CDR3aa: ASSYSGRSEKLF

d_gene: NA
v_gene: TRBV7-3
j_gene: TRBJ2-6
CDR3aa: ASSLTLAGANVLT

d_gene: TRBD2
v_gene: TRBV20-1
j_gene: TRBJ2-1
CDR3aa: SASDSTSGEQF

d_gene: TRBD2
v_gene: TRBV28
j_gene: TRBJ2-7
CDR3aa: ASSWDGGGAYEQY

d_gene: NA
v_gene: TRBV20-1
j_gene: TRBJ2-1
CDR3aa: SASSDEQF

d_gene: TRBD1
v_gene: TRBV7-2
j_gene: TRBJ2-7
CDR3aa: ASSWDSQPRY

d_gene: NA
v_gene: TRBV10-3
j_gene: TRBJ1-2
CDR3aa: ATSDGNYGYT

d_gene: NA
v_gene: TRBV15
j_gene: TRBJ2-7
CDR3aa: ATSRDTVSYEQY

d_gene: NA
v_gene: TRBV12-3/TRBV12-4
j_gene: TRBJ1-1
CDR3aa: ASGKQGLVTEAF

d_gene: NA
v_gene: TRBV7-9
j_gene: TRBJ1-6
CDR3aa: ASGGTGNSPLH

d_gene: NA
v_gene: TRBV28
j_gene: TRBJ2-2
CDR3aa: ASSPEWGGELF

d_gene: TRBD1
v_gene: TRBV10-3
j_gene: TRBJ1-1
CDR3aa: AISEPGQGAANTEAF

d_gene: TRBD2
v_gene: TRBV10-3
j_gene: TRBJ2-5
CDR3aa: AVQRGAGETQY

d_gene: NA
v_gene: TRBV6-6
j_gene: TRBJ1-1
CDR3aa: ASSYDSPGGAF

d_gene: NA
v_gene: TRBV5-1
j_gene: TRBJ1-2
CDR3aa: ASSQDLDGYT

d_gene: NA
v_gene: TRBV11-2
j_gene: TRBJ2-5
CDR3aa: ASSLTTGREETQY

d_gene: NA
v_gene: TRBV24-1
j_gene: TRBJ2-2
CDR3aa: ATSDDSRYTGELF

d_gene: NA
v_gene: TRBV7-3
j_gene: TRBJ1-1
CDR3aa: ASSLNAGNTEAF

d_gene: NA
v_gene: TRBV7-3
j_gene: TRBJ1-5
CDR3aa: ASSPHPDQPQH

d_gene: TRBD1
v_gene: TRBV6-5
j_gene: TRBJ2-7
CDR3aa: ASSSGQGPHEQY

d_gene: TRBD2
v_gene: TRBV7-2
j_gene: TRBJ2-1
CDR3aa: ASSPSSGRVYNEQF

d_gene: TRBD1
v_gene: TRBV6-6
j_gene: TRBJ1-3
CDR3aa: ASSAGTGAPLFATIY

d_gene: TRBD2
v_gene: TRBV4-2
j_gene: TRBJ2-7
CDR3aa: ASSQGLAGALTYEQY

d_gene: TRBD2
v_gene: TRBV2
j_gene: TRBJ2-1
CDR3aa: ASSEIVAGVGDNEQF

d_gene: TRBD2
v_gene: TRBV20-1
j_gene: TRBJ2-3
CDR3aa: SARDGGGIDTQY

d_gene: NA
v_gene: TRBV6-5
j_gene: TRBJ1-4
CDR3aa: ASSYSPGQKLF

d_gene: NA
v_gene: TRBV7-2
j_gene: TRBJ2-3
CDR3aa: ASSSHTDTQY

d_gene: NA
v_gene: TRBV29-1
j_gene: TRBJ2-2
CDR3aa: SVKGTGELF

d_gene: NA
v_gene: TRBV29-1
j_gene: TRBJ1-2
CDR3aa: STLEGKYGYT

d_gene: NA
v_gene: TRBV6-2/TRBV6-3
j_gene: TRBJ2-7
CDR3aa: ASNRDGLYEQY

d_gene: TRBD1
v_gene: TRBV5-1
j_gene: TRBJ1-1
CDR3aa: ASFGSTGVNTEAF

d_gene: NA
v_gene: TRBV4-1
j_gene: TRBJ1-1
CDR3aa: ASSPGRLGTEAF

d_gene: NA
v_gene: TRBV12-3/TRBV12-4
j_gene: TRBJ2-3
CDR3aa: ASSSPVKDTQY

d_gene: TRBD1
v_gene: TRBV20-1
j_gene: TRBJ1-5
CDR3aa: SASRIGTDYQPQH

d_gene: NA
v_gene: TRBV12-3/TRBV12-4
j_gene: TRBJ1-5
CDR3aa: ASSSGINQPQH

d_gene: NA
v_gene: TRBV20-1
j_gene: TRBJ1-2
CDR3aa: SARDRCQANYGYT

d_gene: TRBD1
v_gene: TRBV20-1
j_gene: TRBJ1-5
CDR3aa: SARDYALGQIRDQPQH

d_gene: NA
v_gene: TRBV24-1
j_gene: TRBJ2-1
CDR3aa: ATSFTLLSYNEQF

d_gene: NA
v_gene: TRBV10-3
j_gene: TRBJ2-7
CDR3aa: ATKPGPVHEQY

d_gene: TRBD2
v_gene: TRBV12-3/TRBV12-4
j_gene: TRBJ2-7
CDR3aa: ASSLTSVSYEQY

d_gene: NA
v_gene: TRBV30
j_gene: TRBJ2-7
CDR3aa: AWAPGGASSYEQY

d_gene: NA
v_gene: TRBV15
j_gene: TRBJ2-5
CDR3aa: ATTRRGAQETQY